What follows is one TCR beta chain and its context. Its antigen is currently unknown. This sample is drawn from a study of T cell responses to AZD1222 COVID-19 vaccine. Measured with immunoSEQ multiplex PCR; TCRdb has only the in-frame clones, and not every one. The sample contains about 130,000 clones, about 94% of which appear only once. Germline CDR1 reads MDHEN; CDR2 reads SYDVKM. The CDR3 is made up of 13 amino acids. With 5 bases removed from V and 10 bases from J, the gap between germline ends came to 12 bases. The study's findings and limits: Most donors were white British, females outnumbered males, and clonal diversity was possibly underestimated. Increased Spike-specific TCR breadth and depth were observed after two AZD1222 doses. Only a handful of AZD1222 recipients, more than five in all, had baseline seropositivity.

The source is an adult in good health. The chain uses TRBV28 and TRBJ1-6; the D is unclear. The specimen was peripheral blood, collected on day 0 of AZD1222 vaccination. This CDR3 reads CASSPTPRSPLHF. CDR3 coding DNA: TGTGCCAGCAGTCCAACCCCTAGGTCACCCCTCCACTTT.